These 23 T cell receptor beta chains share one sample of origin, sequenced in a study of T-cell memory formation after mild COVID-19. TCRdb re-analysed the 5' RACE reads in MiXCR, keeping a single row per CDR3 protein. The repertoire has roughly 410,000 distinct CDR3 sequences, roughly 26% of them found once; the top ten carry around 8.1%. Sequences were obtained from PBMCs or a T cell subset sorted from them (not recorded which). Every receptor here comes from an adult woman who had mild COVID-19 (a few samples of this study predate the infection). Cell type and time point are not known.

This clonotype was picked up a small number of times. The rearrangement links TRBV30 to TRBJ2-3; 8 bases match TRBD2. Per the germline V gene, CDR1 is GTSNPN and CDR2 is SVGIG (reference sequence). The V segment lost 3 bases and the J segment 9 bases; nucleotides outside the gene matches: 8. This CDR3 has 13 residues. As DNA, the CDR3 is TGTGCCTGGAGAAGTAGCGGGGCCAACACGCAGTATTTT. This codes for CAWRSSGANTQYF.

Details on this clonotype: At one boundary the junction diverges from the germline segment, which might be a read error. The V and J genes are TRBV25-1 and TRBJ1-1; no reliable D call. This CDR3 contains 14 residues. In germline, CDR1 is MGHDK, CDR2 SYGVNS. CDR3 bases: TGTGCCAGCAGTGAATACGGGTCGAACACTGAAGCTTACTTT. Its protein product is CASSEYGSNTEAYF.

In its sample, this clonotype was seen a few times. The chain couples TRBV7-8 to TRBJ1-5; possibly TRBD1 for D (6 bases). V was shortened by 1 base and J by 1 base, with 17 bases between the two germline ends. Germline values: CDR1 SGHVS, CDR2 FQNEAQ. CDR3 length: 18 residues. The CDR3 is CASSLVGHPGESNQPQHF. Written as DNA, the CDR3 is TGTGCCAGCAGCTTAGTAGGACACCCAGGGGAGAGCAATCAGCCCCAGCATTTT.

This chain joins TRBV5-4 and TRBJ1-1; no clear D gene. Germline CDR1 reads SGHNT; CDR2 reads YYREEE (reference sequence). Deletions cut 4 bases from V and 0 bases from J, with 10 bases between. CDR3 size: 14 residues. DNA of the CDR3: TGTGCCAGCAGCCTCCCAGCGATGAACACTGAAGCTTTCTTT. As protein: CASSLPAMNTEAFF.

This clonotype occurred a few times. The chain employs TRBV10-3 and TRBJ2-3; TRBD2 might be the D (5 bases). CDR1 and CDR2 from the germline V gene are ENHRY and SYGVKD. This CDR3 has 16 residues. V was pared by 2 bases and J by 3 bases, with 15 bases between. The CDR3 region has the DNA TGTGCCATCAGTGAGGGAGGAGCGGAGCAGACAGATACGCAGTATTTT. Translated: CAISEGGAEQTDTQYF.

As DNA, the CDR3 is TGTGCCAGCAGCTTTGGAGGGGAGGCTATATTTGGGGCCAACGTCCTGACTTTC. Its translation: CASSFGGEAIFGANVLTF. This chain uses TRBV5-5 with TRBJ2-6; TRBD2 might be the D (6 bases). V was cut by 2 bases and J by 3 bases, with 18 bases left in between. CDR3 size: 18 residues. Germline V lookup: CDR1 SGHKS, CDR2 YYEKEE (reference sequence).

This chain uses TRBV12-3 or TRBV12-4 with TRBJ1-4; TRBD1 matches at 8 bases. This CDR3 is 13 amino acids long. V was pared by 7 bases and J by 8 bases, with 6 bases of the junction left unmatched. The CDR3 DNA reads TGTGCCAGCATGGCCCGGGACAGGGAAAAACTGTTTTTT. As protein: CASMARDREKLFF.

Only a few counts were recorded for this clonotype. The chain uses TRBV5-1 and TRBJ2-3; 8 bases line up with TRBD2. The CDR3 covers 17 residues. Germline V gene sequence: CDR1 SGHRS, CDR2 YFSETQ. V dropped 4 bases and J dropped 5; count of bases not matched to a gene: 15. The CDR3 sequence is CASSRSGSGLGGDTQYF. CDR3 DNA sequence: TGCGCCAGCAGCCGTTCCGGTTCGGGACTAGGGGGAGATACGCAGTATTTT.

The chain joins TRBV5-1 to TRBJ1-1; no definite D call. V was clipped by 0 bases and J by 4 bases, with 10 bases between them. The CDR3 consists of 14 residues. Germline-derived CDR1 and CDR2 are SGHRS and YFSETQ. CDR3 in amino acids: CASSLGFLGTEAFF. CDR3 DNA: TGCGCCAGCAGCTTGGGGTTTTTGGGCACTGAAGCTTTCTTT.

This clonotype was found a few times. This chain joins TRBV20-1 and TRBJ1-3; D gene ambiguous. Per germline, CDR1 DFQATT and CDR2 SNEGSKA (reference sequence). CDR3 length: 12 amino acids. V was pared by 3 bases and J by 4 bases, with 7 bases between. Here the CDR3 DNA reads TGCAGTGCTAGTCGGCAAGGAAACACCATATATTTT. It specifies CSASRQGNTIYF.

This rearrangement joins TRBV24-1 to TRBJ2-1; D call uncertain. This CDR3 contains 15 residues. V was trimmed by 3 bases and J by 8 bases, leaving 16 bases between them. CDR1 is KGHDR, CDR2 SFDVKD, per germline. CDR3 nucleotide sequence: TGTGCCACCAGTGATCCTCTGGCGTTAGGGCATGAGCAGTTCTTC. Its translation: CATSDPLALGHEQFF.

The chain is built from TRBV20-1 and TRBJ1-3; D gene unclear. Germline CDR1 and CDR2: DFQATT and SNEGSKA (reference sequence). The V and J ends lost 1 base and 4 bases respectively, with 14 bases between them. The CDR3 contains 15 residues. The CDR3 DNA is TGCAGTGCTAGAGGAGGACCTCCTGGGGGAAACACCATATATTTT. Translating gives CSARGGPPGGNTIYF.

V is TRBV20-1 and J is TRBJ1-2; the D is unclear. The CDR3 sequence is 12 residues long. Trimming cost V 3 bases and J 5 bases, with 10 bases left between them. The germline V gene has CDR1 DFQATT and CDR2 SNEGSKA (reference sequence). CDR3 sequence: CSASKQTYGYTF. The CDR3 nucleotides are TGCAGTGCTAGTAAGCAGACGTATGGCTACACCTTC.

A few counts support this clonotype. CDR3 residues: CASSLALASGYEQYF. CDR3 sequence (DNA): TGTGCCAGCAGCTTGGCCCTTGCTAGCGGCTACGAGCAGTACTTC. V is TRBV5-6 and J is TRBJ2-7, with 7 bases fitting TRBD2. V shed 0 bases and J 3 bases; nucleotides not matched to a gene: 6. There are 15 residues in the CDR3. From germline, CDR1 is SGHDT and CDR2 YYEEEE.

This clonotype showed up just a few times. CDR3 sequence reads: CASSATGFSDTQYF. The CDR3, as DNA: TGCGCCAGCAGCGCGACAGGGTTTTCAGATACGCAGTATTTT. The chain uses TRBV5-1 and TRBJ2-3; 7 bases match TRBD1. The J segment lost 4 bases and the V segment lost 4 bases, leaving 6 bases of the junction unmatched. Germline CDR1 is SGHRS and CDR2 is YFSETQ. CDR3 length equals 14 residues.

The chain links TRBV10-3 to TRBJ2-3, with 7 positions matching TRBD1. Germline V gives CDR1 ENHRY, CDR2 SYGVKD. V gave up 3 bases and J gave up 3 bases; unmatched junction bases: 6. The CDR3 extends over 15 amino acids. CDR3 nucleotide sequence: TGTGCCATCAGTGATAGAGGGGGCCAAACAGATACGCAGTATTTT. Translating gives CAISDRGGQTDTQYF.

This clonotype has only a few counts. This rearrangement joins TRBV29-1 to TRBJ2-5; 8 nucleotides line up with TRBD2. The CDR3 consists of 13 residues. Germline V CDR1 and CDR2: SQVTM, ANQGSEA. V lost 4 bases, J lost 5 bases, and 6 bases stayed unmatched. The CDR3 sequence is CSVGAGEGETQYF. The CDR3 DNA reads as TGCAGCGTTGGAGCGGGAGAAGGGGAGACCCAGTACTTC.

This clonotype was picked up a small number of times. The chain combines TRBV7-6 with TRBJ2-5; D remains ambiguous. The CDR3 runs to 14 residues. The germline V and J ends were trimmed by 5 bases and 2 bases, with 12 bases remaining between them. Germline-derived CDR1 and CDR2 are SGHVS and FNYEAQ. The CDR3 loop reads CASSPDAWQETQYF. Written as DNA, the CDR3 is TGTGCCAGCAGCCCGGACGCTTGGCAAGAGACCCAGTACTTC.

This clonotype was detected a few times. The J gene is TRBJ2-1, the V gene TRBV5-1; 7 bases agree with TRBD1. V lost 4 bases and J lost 4; bases outside the gene matches: 8. This CDR3 is 15 amino acids long. Germline V gene data show CDR1 as SGHRS and CDR2 as YFSETQ. This CDR3 is CASSRQGSSYNEQFF. CDR3 nucleotides: TGCGCCAGCAGCCGACAGGGAAGCTCTTACAATGAGCAGTTCTTC. Using reference TRBV5-1 and TRBJ2-1 for the parts outside the CDR3, the full variable domain is KAGVTQTPRYLIKTRGQQVTLSCSPISGHRSVSWYQQTPGQGLQFLFEYFSETQRNKGNFPGRFSGRQFSNSRSEMNVSTLELGDSALYLCASSRQGSSYNEQFFGPGTRLTVL.

The chain is built from TRBV20-1 and TRBJ2-5, with 8 bases aligning to TRBD2. In germline, CDR1 is DFQATT, CDR2 SNEGSKA (reference sequence). V shed 3 bases, J shed 5 bases, and the junction held 2 bases outside the gene matches. The CDR3 totals 12 residues. The CDR3 region is CSASGRAETQYF. The DNA of the CDR3 is TGCAGTGCTAGCGGGAGGGCGGAGACCCAGTACTTC.

This clonotype was counted a few times. The chain carries TRBV7-9 and TRBJ2-1; D possibly corresponds to TRBD1 (5 bases). The germline V and J ends were trimmed by 10 bases and 2 bases, with 12 bases remaining between them. CDR1 is SEHNR and CDR2 is FQNEAQ in the germline V gene (reference sequence). This CDR3 has 13 amino acids. The CDR3 loop reads CAIIDRPYNEQFF. CDR3 nucleotide sequence: TGTGCCATTATTGACAGACCCTACAATGAGCAGTTCTTC.

This clonotype came up a few times. V gene TRBV28 combines with J gene TRBJ2-1; 10 bases agree with TRBD2. The CDR3 runs 12 residues. From germline, CDR1 is MDHEN and CDR2 SYDVKM. J lost 9 bases, V lost 9 bases, and 5 bases had no gene match. The CDR3 here is CASASGRVEQFF. The CDR3, as DNA: TGTGCCAGTGCTAGCGGGAGAGTTGAGCAGTTCTTC.

This clonotype was detected a few times. This rearrangement joins TRBV3-1 to TRBJ2-3; no clear D. Germline lookup yields CDR1 LGHDT and CDR2 YNNKEL (reference sequence). V lost 0 bases to trimming and J lost 2 bases, with 9 bases between them. The CDR3 spans 15 residues. The CDR3 nucleotides read TGTGCCAGCAGCCAAGATGGGGTTAACACAGATACGCAGTATTTT. Translation gives CASSQDGVNTDTQYF.